The present entry profiles one TCR beta chain with its context. The data were produced by immunoSEQ multiplex PCR, yet TCRdb's version contains in-frame clones alone and is incomplete. The sample consists of roughly 240,000 clones, about 86% of them appearing once. The data are from a study of cytomegalovirus exposure and HLA in healthy donors. Germline V gene data show CDR1 as MDHEN and CDR2 as SYDVKM. CDR3 size: 12 residues. Trimming took off 6 bases at V and 0 bases at J, with 5 bases between the two ends. The origin of this receptor is a man between 18 and 35 years old in good health and CMV-seronegative. Sequencing was performed on PBMCs. This rearrangement joins TRBV28 to TRBJ1-2, with no clear D. CDR3 DNA sequence: TGTGCCAGCAGATCCACTAACTATGGCTACACCTTC. Protein product: CASRSTNYGYTF.